The clone carrying this T cell receptor (beta chain) was seen repeatedly, ten times or more. Its target is unknown. The data originate from a study of CD8 T cells in ankylosing spondylitis. TCRdb reprocessed the 5' RACE reads via MiXCR and lists one record per CDR3 protein. The sample contains 500,000 to 650,000 distinct CDR3 sequences, about 5.2% of which appear only once. General study points: Clones that were linked to disease were CD8+ and were relatively rare in peripheral blood. Typical of ankylosing spondylitis blood, it appeared, was a TCR beta motif of under 10 highly homologous variants.

Germline values: CDR1 LGHDT, CDR2 YNNKEL (reference sequence). V lost 4 bases and J lost 5; bases outside the gene matches: 4. This CDR3 contains 14 residues. Sequencing used blood, either unsorted or a sorted T cell fraction (not recorded which). This TCR was sampled from a male donor with ankylosing spondylitis. The chain employs TRBV3-1 and TRBJ1-1, with 10 bases identical to TRBD1. CDR3 protein: CASSRDRGVTEAFF. CDR3 sequence (DNA): TGTGCCAGCAGCCGGGACAGGGGAGTGACTGAAGCTTTCTTT.